The clone carrying this TCR beta chain appeared a single time. The length of the CDR3 is 16 residues. CDR1 is LGHNA and CDR2 is YSLEER in the germline V gene. With 0 bases removed from V and 0 bases from J, the gap between germline ends came to 6 bases. Per the original methods: Reference gene primer amplification gave estimated nucleated cell counts. Sequencing used immunoSEQ multiplex PCR; TCRdb keeps in-frame clones, though not all of them. D and trimming were read from the DNA, whereas the V and J calls and clone size are those reported in that table. The repertoire holds approximately 6,000 clones, about nine tenths seen once, with roughly 6% in the top ten. The data belong to a study of blood T cell repertoires in COVID-19. Study summary: Whether acute or convalescent, the COVID-19 samples came from the United States, Italy and Spain. T cells, B-cell-depleted T cells, or PBMCs provided the cDNA or gDNA that served as material.

Sequencing input: peripheral blood. The clonotype comes from a man aged 55 to 70 with acute or convalescent COVID-19. This rearrangement joins TRBV4-3 to TRBJ2-6; D is possibly TRBD2 (5 bases). CDR3 region: CASSQEEGSGANVLTF. CDR3 bases: TGCGCCAGCAGCCAAGAAGAGGGCTCTGGGGCCAACGTCCTGACTTTC.